One sample yielded the 14 T cell receptor beta chains listed below, sequenced in a study of shared clonotypes between healthy human individuals. Selected positively for CCR7 and CD45RO-negative, naive CD8 cells excluded terminally differentiated effector memory CD45RA+ cells. Profiling relied on immunoSEQ multiplex PCR, and the TCRdb table lists in-frame clones only, not all of them. The sample shows a few hundred thousand clones, around 95% of them seen only once. The sample comprised naive CD8+ T cells sorted from blood. These TCRs come from a woman aged 30 to 39 in good health.

V gene TRBV7-9 combines with J gene TRBJ1-1; a weak D match, TRBD1 (5 bases). Germline-derived CDR1 and CDR2 are SEHNR and FQNEAQ (reference sequence). This CDR3 has 15 residues. V was pared by 1 base and J by 1 base, with 10 bases between. The CDR3, as DNA: TGTGCCAGCAGCTTAGGTTGGGGGAAGAACACTGAAGCTTTCTTT. Translation gives CASSLGWGKNTEAFF.

In the case of this clone: The identical CDR3 is also encoded by other nucleotide sequences in the sample. The chain joins TRBV7-9 to TRBJ2-7; D may match TRBD1 or TRBD2 (5 bases each). Germline CDR1 is SEHNR and CDR2 is FQNEAQ (reference sequence). The CDR3 has 13 residues. Trimming took off 5 bases at V and 2 bases at J, with 10 bases between the two ends. The CDR3 DNA follows: TGTGCCAGCAGCCGAGGGACCGCCTACGAGCAGTACTTC. Its protein product is CASSRGTAYEQYF.

The V gene is TRBV5-4, the J gene TRBJ1-1; tentatively, D is TRBD1 (6 bases). The V end was cut by 4 bases, the J end by 1 base, with 14 bases between. The CDR3 covers 15 residues. Germline V gene lookup returns CDR1 SGHNT and CDR2 YYREEE (reference sequence). The CDR3 DNA reads TGTGCCAGCAGCCCCAGACAGGAAAAGAACACTGAAGCTTTCTTT. The encoded protein is CASSPRQEKNTEAFF.

The chain has TRBV5-6 and TRBJ1-2; D is possibly TRBD1 (6 bases). The CDR3 spans 15 residues. V shed 4 bases and J shed 0 bases, with 13 bases lying between them. CDR1 and CDR2 (germline): SGHDT, YYEEEE. CDR3 amino acids: CASSPTDSANYGYTF. CDR3 nucleotide sequence: TGTGCCAGCAGCCCGACGGACAGCGCTAACTATGGCTACACCTTC.

The chain links TRBV27 to TRBJ2-7, with D perhaps TRBD2 (7 bases). V lost 3 bases and J 6 bases, leaving 18 bases between the germline ends. Per the germline V gene, CDR1 is MNHEY and CDR2 is SMNVEV (reference sequence). This CDR3 spans 15 amino acids. CDR3 amino acids: CASSFGGGLLREQYF. DNA for the CDR3: TGTGCCAGCAGTTTTGGCGGGGGCTTGCTACGCGAGCAGTACTTC.

The chain recombines TRBV27 with TRBJ2-5; TRBD1 matches 8 bases. The J call may be in error: the DNA end matches TRBJ2-7 better. Germline V gene sequence: CDR1 MNHEY, CDR2 SMNVEV (reference sequence). The CDR3 is 13 residues long. The chain's CDR3 is CASSGTGPYEQYF. Here the CDR3 DNA reads TGTGCCAGCAGTGGGACAGGCCCCTACGAGCAGTACTTC.

V usage is TRBV15 and J usage is TRBJ2-5, with a possible D match to TRBD2 (6 bases). Per the germline V gene, CDR1 is LNHNV and CDR2 is YYDKDF (reference sequence). The CDR3 consists of 16 residues. V was cut by 2 bases and J by 0 bases, with 13 bases left in between. DNA for the CDR3: TGTGCCACCAGCAGATGGGATGGGGACTACCAAGAGACCCAGTACTTC. It specifies CATSRWDGDYQETQYF.

The V gene is TRBV6-5, the J gene TRBJ2-3; D remains ambiguous. Germline V CDR1 and CDR2: MNHEY, SVGAGI. V shed 2 bases and J shed 6 bases, with 9 bases lying between them. The CDR3 sequence is 13 residues long. The DNA for the CDR3 is TGTGCCAGCAGTTACCTATCTTGGGATACGCAGTATTTT. It specifies CASSYLSWDTQYF.

This sequence joins TRBV10-3 and TRBJ1-3; no clear D gene. Germline CDR1 is ENHRY and CDR2 is SYGVKD. V gave up 3 bases and J gave up 9 bases, with 9 bases separating them. The CDR3 extends over 12 amino acids. The CDR3 region is CAISDTGRTIYF. CDR3 coding DNA: TGTGCCATCAGTGACACCGGACGCACCATATATTTT.

This chain links TRBV27 with TRBJ2-1; D perhaps matches TRBD2 (6 bases). CDR1 is MNHEY and CDR2 is SMNVEV in the germline V gene (reference sequence). The CDR3 is made up of 13 amino acids. Trimming removed 3 bases from V and 9 bases from J, with 12 bases in between. The CDR3 coding sequence is TGTGCCAGCAGTTTTATGGCGGGGAGTGAGCAGTTCTTC. It is translated as CASSFMAGSEQFF.

V and J are TRBV28 and TRBJ2-7; 8 nucleotides match TRBD2. Germline V gene sequence: CDR1 MDHEN, CDR2 SYDVKM. The CDR3 sequence is 14 residues long. V was clipped by 10 bases and J by 2 bases; unmatched bases: 10. The CDR3 sequence: CATGTGGRAYEQYF. In DNA form, the CDR3 reads TGTGCCACGGGGACGGGGGGGCGTGCCTACGAGCAGTACTTC.

Here the CDR3 reads CATTDRMNTEAFF. For the CDR3, the DNA is TGTGCCACTACGGACAGGATGAACACTGAAGCTTTCTTT. The V gene is TRBV15, the J gene TRBJ1-1; 7 nucleotides agree with TRBD1. This CDR3 comprises 13 residues. Unmatched junction bases numbered 4, after V lost 9 bases and J lost 0 bases. The germline gives CDR1 LNHNV, CDR2 YYDKDF (reference sequence).

V is TRBV11-2 and J is TRBJ2-3; 12 bases agree with TRBD2. Germline V lookup: CDR1 SGHAT, CDR2 FQNNGV. V was pared by 3 bases and J by 5 bases, with 12 bases of the junction left unmatched. The CDR3 extends over 18 amino acids. In DNA form, the CDR3 reads TGTGCCAGCAGCTTGGTCCTTCTAGCGGGAGGGCCTTTAGATACGCAGTATTTT. Translating it yields CASSLVLLAGGPLDTQYF. Complete variable domain (other parts from reference TRBV11-2 and TRBJ2-3): EAGVAQSPRYKIIEKRQSVAFWCNPISGHATLYWYQQILGQGPKLLIQFQNNGVVDDSQLPKDRFSAERLKGVDSTLKIQPAKLEDSAVYLCASSLVLLAGGPLDTQYFGPGTRLTVL.

This chain joins TRBV28 and TRBJ2-5; unclear D gene. Germline loops: CDR1 MDHEN, CDR2 SYDVKM. The CDR3 is 16 amino acids. V was cut by 6 bases and J by 3 bases, with 20 bases left in between. The CDR3 here is CASSPGEYMFEETQYF. The CDR3 coding sequence is TGTGCCAGCAGCCCCGGCGAATATATGTTCGAAGAGACCCAGTACTTC.